These 3 T cell receptor beta chains share one sample of origin, sequenced in a study of blood T cell repertoires in COVID-19. Generated by immunoSEQ multiplex PCR, the TCRdb table keeps only in-frame clones and is missing some. The table lists about 300,000 clones, 80% to 90% of them singletons. Specimen: PBMCs or T cells enriched from blood (not recorded which). The receptors were gathered from a man aged 25 to 45 who had recovered from COVID-19.

V is TRBV30 and J is TRBJ2-1; 8 nucleotides line up with TRBD1. The CDR3 is 11 amino acids. V gave up 5 bases and J gave up 7 bases; unmatched junction bases: 1. Germline loops: CDR1 GTSNPN, CDR2 SVGIG (reference sequence). The CDR3 is CAWQGANEQFF. DNA of the CDR3: TGTGCCTGGCAGGGGGCGAATGAGCAGTTCTTC.

The chain combines TRBV6-5 with TRBJ2-7; TRBD2 might be the D (7 bases). The length of the CDR3 is 13 residues. Germline-derived CDR1 and CDR2 are MNHEY and SVGAGI. V lost 8 bases and J 1 base, leaving 12 bases between the germline ends. CDR3: CASGGGLSYEQYF. CDR3 bases: TGTGCCAGCGGGGGGGGCCTTTCCTACGAGCAGTACTTC.

The genes are TRBV19 and TRBJ2-7; D might be TRBD1 (6 bases). V lost 4 bases to trimming and J lost 7 bases, with 14 bases between them. The CDR3 spans 13 residues. The V gene's germline CDR1 is LNHDA and CDR2 SQIVND (reference sequence). CDR3 nucleotides: TGTGCCAGTAGTACGACCGGGACATGGGAGCAGTACTTC. It translates to CASSTTGTWEQYF. Supplemented by reference TRBV19 and TRBJ2-7, the full variable domain reads DGGITQSPKYLFRKEGQNVTLSCEQNLNHDAMYWYRQDPGQGLRLIYYSQIVNDFQKGDIAEGYSVSREKKESFPLTVTSAQKNPTAFYLCASSTTGTWEQYFGPGTRLTVT.